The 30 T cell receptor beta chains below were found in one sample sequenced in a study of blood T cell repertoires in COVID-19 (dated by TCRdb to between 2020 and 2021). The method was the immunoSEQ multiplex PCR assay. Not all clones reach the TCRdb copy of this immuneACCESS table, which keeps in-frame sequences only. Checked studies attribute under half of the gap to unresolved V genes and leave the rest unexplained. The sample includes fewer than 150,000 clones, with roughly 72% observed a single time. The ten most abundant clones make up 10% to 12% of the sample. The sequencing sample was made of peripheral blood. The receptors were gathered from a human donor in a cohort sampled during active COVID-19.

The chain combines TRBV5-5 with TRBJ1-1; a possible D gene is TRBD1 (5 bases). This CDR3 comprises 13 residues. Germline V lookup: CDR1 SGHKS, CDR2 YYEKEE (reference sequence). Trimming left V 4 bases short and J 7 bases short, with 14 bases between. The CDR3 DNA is TGTGCCAGCAGCCCCCTACAGGTCAGTGAAGCTTTCTTT. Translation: CASSPLQVSEAFF.

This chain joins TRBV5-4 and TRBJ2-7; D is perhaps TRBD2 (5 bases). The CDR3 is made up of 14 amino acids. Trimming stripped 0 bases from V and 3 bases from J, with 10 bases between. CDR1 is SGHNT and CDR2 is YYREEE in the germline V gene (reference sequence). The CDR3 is CASSLEGRNYEQYF. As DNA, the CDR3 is TGTGCCAGCAGCTTGGAAGGGAGAAACTACGAGCAGTACTTC.

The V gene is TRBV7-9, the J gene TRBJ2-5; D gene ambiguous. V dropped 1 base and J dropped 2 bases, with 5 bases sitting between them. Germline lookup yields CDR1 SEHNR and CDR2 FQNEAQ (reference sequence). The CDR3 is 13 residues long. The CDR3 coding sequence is TGTGCCAGCAGCTTAGGACAACAAGAGACCCAGTACTTC. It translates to CASSLGQQETQYF.

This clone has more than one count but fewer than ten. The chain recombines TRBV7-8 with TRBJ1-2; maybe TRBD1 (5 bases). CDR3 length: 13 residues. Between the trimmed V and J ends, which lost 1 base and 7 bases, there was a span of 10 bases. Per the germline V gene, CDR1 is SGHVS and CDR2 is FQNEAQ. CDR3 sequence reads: CASSLVSGGGYTF. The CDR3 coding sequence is TGTGCCAGCAGCTTAGTATCGGGGGGTGGCTACACCTTC.

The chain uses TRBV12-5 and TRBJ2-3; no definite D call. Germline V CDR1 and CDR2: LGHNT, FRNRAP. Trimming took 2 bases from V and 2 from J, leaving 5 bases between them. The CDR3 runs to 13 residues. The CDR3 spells CASGLISTDTQYF. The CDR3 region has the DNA TGTGCTAGTGGTTTGATATCCACAGATACGCAGTATTTT.

CDR3 nucleotides: TGTGCCAGCAGCCCGACGACAGGGGGCAACAATCAGCCCCAGCATTTT. Amino acids: CASSPTTGGNNQPQHF. V usage is TRBV3-1 (or the pseudogene TRBV3-2) and J usage is TRBJ1-5; 10 bases line up with TRBD1. The CDR3 totals 16 residues. V shed 4 bases, J shed 3 bases, and the junction held 6 bases outside the gene matches. From germline, CDR1 is LGHDT and CDR2 YNNKEL (reference sequence).

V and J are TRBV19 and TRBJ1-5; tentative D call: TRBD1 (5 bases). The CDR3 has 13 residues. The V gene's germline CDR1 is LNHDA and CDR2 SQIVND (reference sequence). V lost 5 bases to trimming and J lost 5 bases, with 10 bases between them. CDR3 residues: CASSGGGYQPQHF. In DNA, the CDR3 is TGTGCCAGTAGTGGGGGAGGGTATCAGCCCCAGCATTTT.

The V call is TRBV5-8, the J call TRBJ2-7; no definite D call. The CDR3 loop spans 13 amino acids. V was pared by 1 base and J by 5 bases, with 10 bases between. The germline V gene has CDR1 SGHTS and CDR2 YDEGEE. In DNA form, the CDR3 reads TGTGCCAGCAGCTTGATAGCTCCCCACGAGCAGTACTTC. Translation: CASSLIAPHEQYF. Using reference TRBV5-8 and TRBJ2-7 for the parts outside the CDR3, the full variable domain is EAGVTQSPTHLIKTRGQQATLRCSPISGHTSVYWYQQALGLGLQFLLWYDEGEERNRGNFPPRFSGRQFPNYSSELNVNALELEDSALYLCASSLIAPHEQYFGPGTRLTVT.

CDR3: CASSQAPGQGNYGYTF. The CDR3 DNA follows: TGCGCCAGCAGCCAGGCCCCGGGACAGGGGAACTATGGCTACACCTTC. This chain joins TRBV4-1 and TRBJ1-2; 10 bases map to TRBD1. This CDR3 contains 16 residues. V dropped 3 bases and J dropped 2; count of bases not matched to a gene: 6. Germline CDR1 and CDR2: MGHRA and YSYEKL.

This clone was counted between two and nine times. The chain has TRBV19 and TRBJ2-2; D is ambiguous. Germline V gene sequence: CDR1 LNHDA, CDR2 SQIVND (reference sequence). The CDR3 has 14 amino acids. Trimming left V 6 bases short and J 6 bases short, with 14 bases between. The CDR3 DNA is TGTGCCAGTAGCTCCCCGATCGGTCCCGGGGAGCTGTTTTTT. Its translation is CASSSPIGPGELFF. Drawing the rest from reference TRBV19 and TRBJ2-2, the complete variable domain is DGGITQSPKYLFRKEGQNVTLSCEQNLNHDAMYWYRQDPGQGLRLIYYSQIVNDFQKGDIAEGYSVSREKKESFPLTVTSAQKNPTAFYLCASSSPIGPGELFFGEGSRLTVL.

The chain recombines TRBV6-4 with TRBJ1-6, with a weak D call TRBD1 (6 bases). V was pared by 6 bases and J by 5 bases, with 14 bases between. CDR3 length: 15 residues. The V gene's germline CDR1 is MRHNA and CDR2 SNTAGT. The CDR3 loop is CASRERQADNSPLHF. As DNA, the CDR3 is TGTGCCAGCAGAGAAAGACAGGCCGATAATTCACCCCTCCACTTT.

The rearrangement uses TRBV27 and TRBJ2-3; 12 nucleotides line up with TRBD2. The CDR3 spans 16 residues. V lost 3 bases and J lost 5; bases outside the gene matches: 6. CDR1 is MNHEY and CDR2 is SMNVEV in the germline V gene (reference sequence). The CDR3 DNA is TGTGCCAGCAGTTTCCCTAGCGGGGGGGCGTTAGATACGCAGTATTTT. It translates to CASSFPSGGALDTQYF.

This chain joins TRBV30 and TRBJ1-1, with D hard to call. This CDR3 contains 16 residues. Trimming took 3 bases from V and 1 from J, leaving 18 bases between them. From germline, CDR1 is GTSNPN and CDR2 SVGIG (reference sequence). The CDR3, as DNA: TGTGCCTGGAGCGACCCGCCGGGCGCGGGGAACACTGAAGCTTTCTTT. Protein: CAWSDPPGAGNTEAFF.

The CDR3 sequence: CAWQTYNEQFF. The CDR3 bases are TGTGCCTGGCAAACCTACAATGAGCAGTTCTTC. This chain uses TRBV30 with TRBJ2-1; no reliable D call. V gave up 5 bases and J gave up 2 bases, with 4 bases separating them. CDR1 GTSNPN and CDR2 SVGIG come from the germline V gene (reference sequence). The CDR3 extends over 11 amino acids.

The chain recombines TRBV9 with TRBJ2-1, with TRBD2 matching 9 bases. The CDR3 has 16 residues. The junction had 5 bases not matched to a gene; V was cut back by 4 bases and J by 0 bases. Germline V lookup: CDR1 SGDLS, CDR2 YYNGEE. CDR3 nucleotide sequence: TGTGCCAGCAGCCCGCCGACTAGCGGCTCCTACAATGAGCAGTTCTTC. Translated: CASSPPTSGSYNEQFF.

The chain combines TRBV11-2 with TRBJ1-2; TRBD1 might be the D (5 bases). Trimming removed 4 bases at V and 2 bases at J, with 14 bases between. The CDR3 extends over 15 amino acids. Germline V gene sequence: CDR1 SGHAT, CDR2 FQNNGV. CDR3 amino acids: CASSSRTFLNYGYTF. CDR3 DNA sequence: TGTGCCAGCAGCTCTAGGACATTTCTGAACTATGGCTACACCTTC.

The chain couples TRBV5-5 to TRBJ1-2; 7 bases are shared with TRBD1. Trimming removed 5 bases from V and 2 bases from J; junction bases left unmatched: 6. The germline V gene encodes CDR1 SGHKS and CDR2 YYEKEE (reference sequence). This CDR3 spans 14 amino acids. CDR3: CASSLGTANYGYTF. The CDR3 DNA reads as TGTGCCAGCAGTCTTGGGACAGCAAACTATGGCTACACCTTC.

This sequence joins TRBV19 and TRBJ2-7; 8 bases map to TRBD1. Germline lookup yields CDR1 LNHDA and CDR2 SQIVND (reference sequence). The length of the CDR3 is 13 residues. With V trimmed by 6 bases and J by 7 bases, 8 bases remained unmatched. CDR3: CASRPPDRGEQYF. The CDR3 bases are TGTGCCAGTAGGCCACCCGACAGGGGTGAGCAGTACTTC.

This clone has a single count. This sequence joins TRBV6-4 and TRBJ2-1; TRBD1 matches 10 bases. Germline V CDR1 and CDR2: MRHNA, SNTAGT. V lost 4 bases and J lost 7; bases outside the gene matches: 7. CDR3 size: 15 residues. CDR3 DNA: TGTGCCAGCAGTGTCCGGGACAGGGGTGGGAATGAGCAGTTCTTC. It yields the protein CASSVRDRGGNEQFF.

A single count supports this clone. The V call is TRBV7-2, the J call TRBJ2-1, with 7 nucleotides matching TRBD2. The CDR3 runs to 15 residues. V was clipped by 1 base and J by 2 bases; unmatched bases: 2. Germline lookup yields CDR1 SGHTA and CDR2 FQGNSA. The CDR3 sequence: CASSLDRGAYNEQFF. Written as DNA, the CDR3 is TGTGCCAGCAGCTTAGATCGGGGGGCCTACAATGAGCAGTTCTTC.

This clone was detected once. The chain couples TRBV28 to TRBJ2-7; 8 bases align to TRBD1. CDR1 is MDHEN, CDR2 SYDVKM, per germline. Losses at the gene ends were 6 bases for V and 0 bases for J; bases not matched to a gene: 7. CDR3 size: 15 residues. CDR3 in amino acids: CASSRDRMSSYEQYF. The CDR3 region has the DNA TGTGCCAGCAGCCGGGACAGGATGAGCTCCTACGAGCAGTACTTC.

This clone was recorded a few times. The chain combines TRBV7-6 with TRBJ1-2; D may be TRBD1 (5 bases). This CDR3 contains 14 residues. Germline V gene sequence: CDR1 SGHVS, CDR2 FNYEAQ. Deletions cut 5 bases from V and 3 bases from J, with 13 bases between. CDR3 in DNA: TGTGCCAGCAGCAACCCGGGGGGAGACTATGGCTACACCTTC. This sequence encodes CASSNPGGDYGYTF. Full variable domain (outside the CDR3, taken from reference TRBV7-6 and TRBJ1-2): GAGVSQSPRYKVTKRGQDVALRCDPISGHVSLYWYRQALGQGPEFLTYFNYEAQQDKSGLPNDRFSAERPEGSISTLTIQRTEQRDSAMYRCASSNPGGDYGYTFGSGTRLTVV.

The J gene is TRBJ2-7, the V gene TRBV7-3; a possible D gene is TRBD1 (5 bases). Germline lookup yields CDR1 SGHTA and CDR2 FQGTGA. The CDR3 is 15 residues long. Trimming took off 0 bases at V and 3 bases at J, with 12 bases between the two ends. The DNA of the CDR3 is TGTGCCAGCAGCTTAACGACGACAGTAATCTACGAGCAGTACTTC. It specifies CASSLTTTVIYEQYF.

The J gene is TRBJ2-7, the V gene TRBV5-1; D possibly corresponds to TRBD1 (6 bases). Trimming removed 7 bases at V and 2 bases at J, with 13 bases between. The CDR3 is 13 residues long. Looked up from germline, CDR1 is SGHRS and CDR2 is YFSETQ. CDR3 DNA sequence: TGCGCCAGCGGGATAACAGGGACCTACGAGCAGTACTTC. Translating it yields CASGITGTYEQYF. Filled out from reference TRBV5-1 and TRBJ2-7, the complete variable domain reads KAGVTQTPRYLIKTRGQQVTLSCSPISGHRSVSWYQQTPGQGLQFLFEYFSETQRNKGNFPGRFSGRQFSNSRSEMNVSTLELGDSALYLCASGITGTYEQYFGPGTRLTVT.

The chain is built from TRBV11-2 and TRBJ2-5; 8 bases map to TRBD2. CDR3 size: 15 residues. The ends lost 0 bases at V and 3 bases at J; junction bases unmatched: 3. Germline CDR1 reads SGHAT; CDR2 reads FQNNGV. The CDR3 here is CASSLDGGLEETQYF. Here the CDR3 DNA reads TGTGCCAGCAGCTTAGATGGGGGACTAGAAGAGACCCAGTACTTC.

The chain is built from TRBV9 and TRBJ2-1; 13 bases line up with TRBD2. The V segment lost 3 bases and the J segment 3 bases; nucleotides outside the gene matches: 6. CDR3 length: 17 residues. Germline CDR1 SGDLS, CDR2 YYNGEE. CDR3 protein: CASSDRTSGGHYNEQFF. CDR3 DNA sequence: TGTGCCAGCAGCGATCGGACTAGCGGGGGCCACTACAATGAGCAGTTCTTC.

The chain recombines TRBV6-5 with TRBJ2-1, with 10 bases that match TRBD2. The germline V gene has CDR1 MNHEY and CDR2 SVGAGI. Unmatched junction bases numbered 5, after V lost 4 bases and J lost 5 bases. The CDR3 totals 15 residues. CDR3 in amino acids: CASSSLAGGNNEQFF. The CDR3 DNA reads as TGTGCCAGCAGTTCTTTAGCGGGGGGAAACAATGAGCAGTTCTTC.

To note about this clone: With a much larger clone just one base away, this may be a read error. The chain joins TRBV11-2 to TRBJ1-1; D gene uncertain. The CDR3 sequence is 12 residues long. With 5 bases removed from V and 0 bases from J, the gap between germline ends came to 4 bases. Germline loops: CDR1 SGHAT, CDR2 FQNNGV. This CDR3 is CASSIVNTEAFF. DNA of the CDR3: TGTGCCAGCAGCATCGTGAACACTGAAGCTTTCTTT. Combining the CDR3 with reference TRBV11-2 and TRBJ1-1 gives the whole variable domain EAGVAQSPRYKIIEKRQSVAFWCNPISGHATLYWYQQILGQGPKLLIQFQNNGVVDDSQLPKDRFSAERLKGVDSTLKIQPAKLEDSAVYLCASSIVNTEAFFGQGTRLTVV.

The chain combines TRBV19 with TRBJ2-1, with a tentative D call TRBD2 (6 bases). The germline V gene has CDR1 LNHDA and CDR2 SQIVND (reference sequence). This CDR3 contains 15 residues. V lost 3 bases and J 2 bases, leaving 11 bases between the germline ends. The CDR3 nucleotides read TGTGCCAGTAGTATGGGGACTCTCCCCTACAATGAGCAGTTCTTC. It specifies CASSMGTLPYNEQFF.

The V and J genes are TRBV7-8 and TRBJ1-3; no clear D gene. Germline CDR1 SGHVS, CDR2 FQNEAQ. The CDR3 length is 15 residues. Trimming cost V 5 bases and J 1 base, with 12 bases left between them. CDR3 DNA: TGTGCCAGCAGCCAACTGAGGAGTTCTGGAAACACCATATATTTT. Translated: CASSQLRSSGNTIYF.